This TCR beta chain comes out of a study of CD8 T cell repertoires and HIV-1 epitope variants. Clones were sequenced by immunoSEQ multiplex PCR, and TCRdb holds only the in-frame ones, with some missing. The table has around 4,800 clones, more than 60% seen once. Notes on this clone: Its antigen is not identified.

Germline assignment: CDR1 WSHSY and CDR2 SAAADI. Trimming took off 2 bases at V and 1 base at J, with 8 bases between the two ends. The CDR3 is 14 amino acids. Sequenced sample: cultured CD8+ T cells derived from PBMCs. This chain connects TRBV10-2 to TRBJ1-1, with D perhaps matching TRBD1 (5 bases). This TCR derives from a male donor with HIV. The CDR3 DNA follows: TGCGCCAGCAGTGAGACAGGTGAGAACACTGAAGCTTTCTTT. Translating gives CASSETGENTEAFF.